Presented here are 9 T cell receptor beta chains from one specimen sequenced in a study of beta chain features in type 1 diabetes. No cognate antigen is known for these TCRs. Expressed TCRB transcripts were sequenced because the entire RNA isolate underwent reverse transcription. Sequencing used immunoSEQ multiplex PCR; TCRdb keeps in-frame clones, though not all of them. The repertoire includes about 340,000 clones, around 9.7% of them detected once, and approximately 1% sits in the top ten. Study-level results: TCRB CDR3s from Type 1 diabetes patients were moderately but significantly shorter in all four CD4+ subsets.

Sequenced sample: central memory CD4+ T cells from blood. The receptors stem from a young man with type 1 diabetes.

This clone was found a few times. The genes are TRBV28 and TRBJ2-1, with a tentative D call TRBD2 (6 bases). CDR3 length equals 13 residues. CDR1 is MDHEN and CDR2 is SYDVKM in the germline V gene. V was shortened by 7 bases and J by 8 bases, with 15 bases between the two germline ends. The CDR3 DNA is TGTGCCAGCAACCCGGGACGGAGGGATGAGCAGTTCTTC. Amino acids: CASNPGRRDEQFF.

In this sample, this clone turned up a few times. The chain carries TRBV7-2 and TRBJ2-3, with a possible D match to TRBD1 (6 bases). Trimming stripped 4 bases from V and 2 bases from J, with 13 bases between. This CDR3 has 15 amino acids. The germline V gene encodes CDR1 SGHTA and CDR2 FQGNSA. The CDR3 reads CASSSQQGPTDTQYF. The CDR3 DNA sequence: TGTGCCAGCAGCTCGCAACAGGGCCCCACAGATACGCAGTATTTT. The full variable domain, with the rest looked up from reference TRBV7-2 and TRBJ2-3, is GAGVSQSPSNKVTEKGKDVELRCDPISGHTALYWYRQSLGQGLEFLIYFQGNSAPDKSGLPSDRFSAERTGGSVSTLTIQRTQQEDSAVYLCASSSQQGPTDTQYFGPGTRLTVL.

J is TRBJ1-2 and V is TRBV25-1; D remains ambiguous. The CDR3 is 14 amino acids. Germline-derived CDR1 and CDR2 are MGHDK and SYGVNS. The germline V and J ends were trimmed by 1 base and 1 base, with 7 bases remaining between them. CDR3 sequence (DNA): TGTGCCAGCAGTGAATTGGAGGTTAACTATGGCTACACCTTC. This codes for CASSELEVNYGYTF.

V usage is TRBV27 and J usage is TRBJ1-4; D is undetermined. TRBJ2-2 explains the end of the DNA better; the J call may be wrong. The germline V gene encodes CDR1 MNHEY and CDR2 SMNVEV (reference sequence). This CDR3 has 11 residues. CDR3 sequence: CASSFPKELFF. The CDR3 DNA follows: TGTGCCAGCAGTTTCCCTAAGGAGCTGTTTTTT.

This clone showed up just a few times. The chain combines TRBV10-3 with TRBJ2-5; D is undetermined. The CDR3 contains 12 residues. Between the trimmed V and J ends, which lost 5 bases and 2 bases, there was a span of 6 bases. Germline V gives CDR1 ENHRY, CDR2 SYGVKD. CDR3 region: CAISTGQETQYF. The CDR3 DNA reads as TGTGCCATCAGTACCGGGCAAGAGACCCAGTACTTC.

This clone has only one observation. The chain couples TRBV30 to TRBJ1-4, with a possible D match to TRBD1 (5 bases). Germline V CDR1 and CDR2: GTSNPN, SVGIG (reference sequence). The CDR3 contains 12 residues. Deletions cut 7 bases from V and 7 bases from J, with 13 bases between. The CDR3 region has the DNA TGTGCCTCCTGGGGGTCGGGTGAAAAACTGTTTTTT. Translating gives CASWGSGEKLFF.

CDR3 coding DNA: TGTGCCAGCAGCTTAGCGGGTGGTTGGAACAGCAATCAGCCCCAGCATTTT. Translating gives CASSLAGGWNSNQPQHF. This chain links TRBV11-2 with TRBJ1-5; D ambiguous. Trimming cost V 1 base and J 1 base, with 14 bases left between them. The CDR3 is 17 amino acids. CDR1 is SGHAT, CDR2 FQNNGV, per germline.

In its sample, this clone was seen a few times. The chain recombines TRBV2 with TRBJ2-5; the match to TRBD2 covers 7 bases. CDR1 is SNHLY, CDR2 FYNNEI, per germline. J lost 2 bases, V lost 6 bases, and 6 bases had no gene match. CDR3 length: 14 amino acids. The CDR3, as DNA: TGTGCCAGCAGAAAGGGACTAAATCAAGAGACCCAGTACTTC. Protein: CASRKGLNQETQYF.

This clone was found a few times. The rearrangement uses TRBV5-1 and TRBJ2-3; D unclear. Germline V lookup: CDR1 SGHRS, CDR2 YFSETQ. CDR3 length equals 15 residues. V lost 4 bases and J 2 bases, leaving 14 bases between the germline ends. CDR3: CASSIDASPTDTQYF. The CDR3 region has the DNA TGCGCCAGCAGCATTGACGCCTCCCCCACAGATACGCAGTATTTT.